This TCR beta chain was retrieved from a study of CD8 T cells in ankylosing spondylitis (dated by TCRdb to 2015 to 2018). With respect to the entire study: The study set out to find disease-linked TCR variants by profiling T cell receptor beta repertoires in ankylosing spondylitis patients and healthy donors. Samples of peripheral blood were taken, and for ankylosing spondylitis patients, synovial fluid was collected as well. The full study cohort was made up of over 20 ankylosing spondylitis patients and 108 healthy donors. Overall results and qualifications from the work: According to the report, matched synovial fluid samples from ankylosing spondylitis patients were significantly enriched for the disease-linked clones. In peripheral blood, the disease-linked clones were found at relatively low frequencies and had a CD8+ phenotype. Some of the motif variants had been reported before in the synovial fluid and blood of reactive arthritis patients, a finding that suggests common disease-initiation mechanisms. A TCR beta motif of about eight highly homologous amino acid variants appeared characteristic of blood from ankylosing spondylitis patients.

CDR1 SGHTA and CDR2 FQGNSA were looked up in the germline V gene. Measured from the cysteine to the phenylalanine, the CDR3 is 13 residues long. Of the read, only the CDR3 DNA is kept; its 39 bases are in frame from base 1. V loses 4 bases of germline sequence and J loses 6 bases, and the interval between the two ends is 9 bases. In this sample, this clonotype turned up many times. Its antigen is unknown. Base qualities are not provided; no much larger clone lies one nucleotide away. These reads were obtained on an Illumina HiSeq 2500. TCR beta libraries were prepared by quantitative 5'-RACE with molecular barcodes. Concerning the study's data processing: A new computational method based on a probabilistic model of VDJ rearrangement was used to identify disease-linked TCR variants. TCRdb trimmed the raw reads at Q25, called clones with MiXCR and kept productive beta chains. Rows merge per CDR3 protein into single entries with the most common DNA and genes. These V and J calls rely on TCRdb rather than the paper's analysis. For this sample there are some 150,000 distinct CDR3 sequences; about an eighth appear just once. Around 4.1% of the sample is held by the ten biggest clonotypes.

The sequenced material came from blood, either unsorted or a sorted T cell fraction (not recorded which). The sequence joins TRBV7-2 to TRBJ2-2; the D gene lacks a confident call. The TCR was taken from a female donor with ankylosing spondylitis or in good health (not recorded which). The DNA sequence is TGTGCCAGCAGCTATAGGGTTTCCGGGGAGCTGTTTTTT. It encodes CASSYRVSGELFF.